This T cell receptor beta chain was sequenced in a study of graft-versus-host responses after intestinal transplantation. Across the study: In this cohort, recipients had multivisceral, liver-intestinal, or isolated intestinal transplants. Study-level points and caveats: GvH clones turned up in recipient marrow; some had shown up first in ileum or blood.

The sample holds one count of this clone. Its matching antigen is unknown. Germline CDR1 is SNHLY and CDR2 is FYNNEI. V was pared by 3 bases and J by 0 bases, with 3 bases between. The CDR3 is 13 residues long. Produced via immunoSEQ multiplex PCR; TCRdb's table is partial and in-frame only. The table records about 39,000 clones, 93% of them present only once. This rearrangement joins TRBV2 to TRBJ2-1; D is unclear. This clonotype originated in a human donor who was the organ donor for an intestinal transplant. This specimen consisted of unstimulated CD8+ T cells sorted from spleen or lymph node cells, obtained before transplant. The CDR3 sequence is CASSDSSYNEQFF. The CDR3 nucleotides are TGTGCCAGCAGTGACAGCTCCTACAATGAGCAGTTCTTC.